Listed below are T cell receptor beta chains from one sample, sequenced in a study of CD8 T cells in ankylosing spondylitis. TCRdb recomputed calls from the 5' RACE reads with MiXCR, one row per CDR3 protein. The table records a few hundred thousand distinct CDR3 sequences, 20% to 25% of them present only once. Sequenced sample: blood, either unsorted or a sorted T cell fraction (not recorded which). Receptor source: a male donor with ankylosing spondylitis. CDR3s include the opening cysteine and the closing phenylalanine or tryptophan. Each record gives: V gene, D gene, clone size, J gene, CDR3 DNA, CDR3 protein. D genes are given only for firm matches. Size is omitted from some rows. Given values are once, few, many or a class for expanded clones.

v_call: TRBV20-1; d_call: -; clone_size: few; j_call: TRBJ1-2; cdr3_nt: TGCAGTGCTAGAGACGGCGGTGGCTACACCTTC; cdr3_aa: CSARDGGGYTF
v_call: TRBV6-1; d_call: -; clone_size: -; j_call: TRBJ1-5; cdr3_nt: TGTGCCAGCAGTGAACAAGTGAGTGACAGGAGCAATCAGCCCCAGCATTTT; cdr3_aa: CASSEQVSDRSNQPQHF
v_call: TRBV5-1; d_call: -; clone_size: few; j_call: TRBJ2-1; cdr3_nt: TGCGCCAGCAGCTTCTCGCGTTGGGGTAATGAGCAGTTCTTC; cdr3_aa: CASSFSRWGNEQFF
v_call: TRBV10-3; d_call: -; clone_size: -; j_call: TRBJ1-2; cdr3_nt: TGTGCCATCAGGAGGGACACTACTAACTATGGCTACACCTTC; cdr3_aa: CAIRRDTTNYGYTF
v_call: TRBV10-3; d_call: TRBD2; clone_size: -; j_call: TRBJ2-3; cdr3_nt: TGTGCCATCAGCCCGGGACTAGGACAAGATACGCAGTATTTT; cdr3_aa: CAISPGLGQDTQYF
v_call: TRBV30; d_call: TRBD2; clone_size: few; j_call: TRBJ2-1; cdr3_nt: TGTGCCTGGAGTCCAATCCCGGGGCTAGCGGGAAATGAGCAGTTCTTC; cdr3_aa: CAWSPIPGLAGNEQFF
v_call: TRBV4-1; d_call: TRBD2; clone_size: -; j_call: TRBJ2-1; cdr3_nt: TGCGCCAGCAGCCAGATCGGGACTAGCGGGAGATCGGGATCCTACAATGAGCAGTTCTTC; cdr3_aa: CASSQIGTSGRSGSYNEQFF
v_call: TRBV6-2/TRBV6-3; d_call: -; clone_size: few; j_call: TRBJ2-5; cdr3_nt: TGTGCCAGCAGTTCAAGCCGTGGAGGGAACCAAGAGACCCAGTACTTC; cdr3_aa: CASSSSRGGNQETQYF
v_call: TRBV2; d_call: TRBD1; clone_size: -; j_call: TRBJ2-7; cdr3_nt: TGTGCCAGCAGTGATTTAGAGGGGGCTGAGCAGTACTTC; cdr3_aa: CASSDLEGAEQYF
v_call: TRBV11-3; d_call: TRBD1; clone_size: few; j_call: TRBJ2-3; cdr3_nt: TGTGCCAGCAGCTGGACAGGGGGCGACGCAGATACGCAGTATTTT; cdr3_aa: CASSWTGGDADTQYF
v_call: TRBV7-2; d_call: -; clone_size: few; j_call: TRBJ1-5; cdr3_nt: TGTGCCAGCAGCTTAGATGTAGGGGCCCAGCCCCAGCATTTT; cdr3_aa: CASSLDVGAQPQHF
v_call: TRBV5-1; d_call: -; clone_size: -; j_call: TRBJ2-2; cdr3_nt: TGCGCCAGCAGCTTGGGGACACCTTCTGAGGAGCTGTTTTTT; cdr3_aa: CASSLGTPSEELFF
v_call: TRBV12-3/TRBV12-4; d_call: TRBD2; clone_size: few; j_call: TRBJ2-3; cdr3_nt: TGTGCCAGCAGTTTACTCCTCAGTAATCTAGCGGGAGGATCGGGTACGCAGTATTTT; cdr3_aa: CASSLLLSNLAGGSGTQYF
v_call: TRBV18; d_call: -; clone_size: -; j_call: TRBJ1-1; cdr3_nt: TGTGCCAGCTCCTACGGAGCGGCAGCCTCGAACACTGAAGCTTTCTTT; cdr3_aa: CASSYGAAASNTEAFF
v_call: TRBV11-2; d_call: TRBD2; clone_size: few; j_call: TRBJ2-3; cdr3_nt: TGTGCCAGCAGCTTATTCCCCCCACTAGCGGGGGGCGGGGATACGCAGTATTTT; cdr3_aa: CASSLFPPLAGGGDTQYF
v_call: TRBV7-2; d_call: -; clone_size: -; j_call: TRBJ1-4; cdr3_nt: TGTGCCAGCAGCTTAGTGGGCAGATCAGAAAAACTGTTTTTT; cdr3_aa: CASSLVGRSEKLFF
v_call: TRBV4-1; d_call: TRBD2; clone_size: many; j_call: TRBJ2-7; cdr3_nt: TGCGCCAGCAGCCAAGGACTAGCGGGAGGCCAGTACGAGCAGTACTTC; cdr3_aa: CASSQGLAGGQYEQYF
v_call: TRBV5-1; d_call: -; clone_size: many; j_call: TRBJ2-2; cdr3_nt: TGCGCCAGCAGCTTGGGAGGAGGTACCGGGGAGCTGTTTTTT; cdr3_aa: CASSLGGGTGELFF
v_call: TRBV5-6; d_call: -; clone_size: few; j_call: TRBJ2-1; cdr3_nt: TGTGCCAGCAGCCCCCTTCGTTACAATGAGCAGTTCTTC; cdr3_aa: CASSPLRYNEQFF
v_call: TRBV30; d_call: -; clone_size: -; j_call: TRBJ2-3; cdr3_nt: TGTGCCTGGAGTGCCGGGACAAGAAGCACAGATACGCAGTATTTT; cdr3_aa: CAWSAGTRSTDTQYF
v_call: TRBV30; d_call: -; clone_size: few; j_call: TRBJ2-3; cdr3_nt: TGTGCCTGGAGTGTACGAGGGATAGGTACGCAGTATTTT; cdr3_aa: CAWSVRGIGTQYF
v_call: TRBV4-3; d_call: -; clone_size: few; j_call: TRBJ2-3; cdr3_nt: TGCGCCAGCAGCCAAGATAGACGGCGGCCCCCAGATACGCAGTATTTT; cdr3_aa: CASSQDRRRPPDTQYF
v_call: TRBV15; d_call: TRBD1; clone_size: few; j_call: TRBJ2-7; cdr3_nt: TGTGCCACCAGCAGAGGGGACAGGAAGCACGAGCAGTACTTC; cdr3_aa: CATSRGDRKHEQYF
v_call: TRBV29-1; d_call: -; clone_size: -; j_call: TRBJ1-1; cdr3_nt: TGCAGCGTTGATTCCCGGGGGCGATTCACTGAAGCTTTCTTT; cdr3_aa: CSVDSRGRFTEAFF
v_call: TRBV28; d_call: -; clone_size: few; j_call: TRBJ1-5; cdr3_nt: TGTGCCAGCAATTTGGCGGGGGTAGGCAATCAGCCCCAGCATTTT; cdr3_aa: CASNLAGVGNQPQHF
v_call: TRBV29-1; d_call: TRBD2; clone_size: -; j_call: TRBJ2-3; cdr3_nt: TGCAGCGTCTCAAAGACTAGCGGAGGGACAGATACGCAGTATTTT; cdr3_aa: CSVSKTSGGTDTQYF
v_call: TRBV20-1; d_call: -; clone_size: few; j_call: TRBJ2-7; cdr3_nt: TGCAGTGCTAGCGTCGTTACCAGCTCCTACGAGCAGTACTTC; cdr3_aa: CSASVVTSSYEQYF
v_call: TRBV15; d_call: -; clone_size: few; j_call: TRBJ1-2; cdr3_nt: TGTGCCACCAGCAGAGATCCTGGCTATGGCTACACCTTC; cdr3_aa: CATSRDPGYGYTF
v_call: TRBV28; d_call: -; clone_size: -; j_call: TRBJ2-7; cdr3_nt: TGTGCCAGCAGTACCCTGGACACGAATTACGAGCAGTACTTC; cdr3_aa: CASSTLDTNYEQYF
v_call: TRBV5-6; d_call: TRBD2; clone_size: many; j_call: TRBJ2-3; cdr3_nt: TGTGCCAGCAACCCTAGCGGATCGAATACGCAGTATTTT; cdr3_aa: CASNPSGSNTQYF
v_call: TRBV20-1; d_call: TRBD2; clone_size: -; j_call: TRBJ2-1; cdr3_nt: TGCAGTGCTAGAGATGGGGTTAGCGGGGGTAGCTCCTACAATGAGCAGTTCTTC; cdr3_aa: CSARDGVSGGSSYNEQFF
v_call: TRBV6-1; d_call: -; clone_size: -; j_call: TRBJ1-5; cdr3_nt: TGTGCCAGCAGCACTGATGGGGAACAGCCCCAGCATTTT; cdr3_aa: CASSTDGEQPQHF
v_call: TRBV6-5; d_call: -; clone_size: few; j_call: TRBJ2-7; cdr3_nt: TGTGCCAGCAGTTACGAGCGTTCGGGGGGCCCCCACGAGCAGTACTTC; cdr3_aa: CASSYERSGGPHEQYF